A single sample is the source of the 16 T cell receptor beta chains below, sequenced in a study of T cell repertoires in cytomegalovirus infection. TCRdb independently ran MiXCR on the reads; one entry per CDR3 protein. This table holds 80,000 to 95,000 distinct CDR3 sequences, 29% found once. No antigen has been identified for these receptors. Sequences were derived from CD8+ T cells from cultured PBMCs, sampled from culture after CMV antigen stimulation. These receptors originate from a human donor in good health (CMV status not recorded). Some clones in this sample may be carry-over from other donors' samples.

The chain employs TRBV2 and TRBJ2-7; D not resolved. The germline V and J ends were trimmed by 3 bases and 1 base, with 10 bases remaining between them. Germline assignment: CDR1 SNHLY and CDR2 FYNNEI. This CDR3 has 14 residues. The CDR3 nucleotides are TGTGCCAGCAGTGACCTAGGGAATTCCTACGAGCAGTACTTC. Its translation is CASSDLGNSYEQYF.

The chain joins TRBV19 to TRBJ2-1; 8 bases are a match to TRBD2. The CDR3 covers 18 residues. V lost 0 bases, J lost 5 bases, and 12 bases stayed unmatched. The germline V gene encodes CDR1 LNHDA and CDR2 SQIVND (reference sequence). The CDR3 loop is CASSIELRERGSDNEQFF. The DNA for the CDR3 is TGTGCCAGTAGTATAGAGCTGCGGGAGCGGGGGTCTGACAATGAGCAGTTCTTC.

The chain combines TRBV7-9 with TRBJ2-2; D ambiguous. CDR3 size: 16 residues. Trimming removed 2 bases at V and 1 base at J, with 11 bases between. Germline-derived CDR1 and CDR2 are SEHNR and FQNEAQ (reference sequence). DNA of the CDR3: TGTGCCAGCAGCTTAAGCTGGATCCAGAACACCGGGGAGCTGTTTTTT. This encodes CASSLSWIQNTGELFF.

The table lists this clonotype with many counts. The rearrangement links TRBV19 to TRBJ2-7; TRBD1 matches at 10 bases. CDR1 and CDR2 (germline): LNHDA, SQIVND (reference sequence). CDR3 length: 18 amino acids. Trimming cost V 5 bases and J 2 bases; bases outside gene matches: 15. CDR3 sequence reads: CASSAGTGASLVTYEQYF. The CDR3 region has the DNA TGTGCCAGTAGTGCCGGGACAGGGGCTTCCTTGGTTACCTACGAGCAGTACTTC.

This clonotype was recorded a few times. V usage is TRBV7-9 and J usage is TRBJ2-7; no clear D. This CDR3 has 14 amino acids. Trimming removed 6 bases from V and 3 bases from J, with 15 bases in between. Germline assignment: CDR1 SEHNR and CDR2 FQNEAQ (reference sequence). CDR3 residues: CASSPITKGYEQYF. CDR3 DNA: TGTGCCAGCAGTCCTATTACCAAGGGCTACGAGCAGTACTTC.

The chain couples TRBV12-3 or TRBV12-4 to TRBJ1-1; 7 positions match TRBD1. This CDR3 comprises 13 residues. V shed 8 bases and J 4 bases; nucleotides not matched to a gene: 7. CDR3 in amino acids: CASQQGPGTEAFF. CDR3 in DNA: TGTGCCAGCCAACAGGGGCCGGGCACTGAAGCTTTCTTT.

The V call is TRBV27, the J call TRBJ2-7; the match to TRBD2 covers 10 bases. The V segment lost 6 bases and the J segment 4 bases; nucleotides outside the gene matches: 6. The CDR3 length is 14 residues. In germline, CDR1 is MNHEY, CDR2 SMNVEV (reference sequence). For the CDR3, the DNA is TGTGCCAGCAGATCTAGCGGGGGCCTGTACGAGCAGTACTTC. Translating it yields CASRSSGGLYEQYF.

This clonotype turned up a few times. This sequence joins TRBV12-3 or TRBV12-4 and TRBJ1-5, with D unclear. This CDR3 is built from 15 residues. V lost 6 bases and J lost 3, with 15 bases in between. CDR3 residues: CASSSTQVANQPQHF. The DNA of the CDR3 is TGTGCCAGCAGCAGCACCCAGGTTGCCAATCAGCCCCAGCATTTT.

At least ten counts were recorded for this clonotype. The genes are TRBV6-5 and TRBJ1-2, with a tentative D call TRBD1 (5 bases). Trimming cost V 3 bases and J 4 bases, with 12 bases left between them. CDR3 length equals 14 residues. Germline V gene sequence: CDR1 MNHEY, CDR2 SVGAGI. The CDR3 region is CASSYSGRSYGYTF. DNA for the CDR3: TGTGCCAGCAGTTATTCAGGGAGAAGCTATGGCTACACCTTC.

The rearrangement uses TRBV7-9 and TRBJ2-1; 10 bases line up with TRBD2. V dropped 2 bases and J dropped 9; count of bases not matched to a gene: 4. Germline CDR1 is SEHNR and CDR2 is FQNEAQ (reference sequence). The CDR3 has 14 amino acids. CDR3 DNA sequence: TGTGCCAGCAGCTTAACTAGCGGGACTGGTGAGCAGTTCTTC. Protein product: CASSLTSGTGEQFF.

The V and J genes are TRBV12-3 or TRBV12-4 and TRBJ1-5, with a weak D call TRBD1 (6 bases). Trimming left V 5 bases short and J 4 bases short, with 15 bases between. The CDR3 consists of 15 residues. The CDR3 protein is CASSRWTEINQPQHF. The CDR3 nucleotides read TGTGCCAGCAGTCGTTGGACAGAGATTAATCAGCCCCAGCATTTT.

The gene calls are TRBV6-5 and TRBJ2-2, with 11 bases that match TRBD2. The CDR3 length is 16 residues. Germline V gene sequence: CDR1 MNHEY, CDR2 SVGAGI. Germline trimming cut 4 bases from V and 1 base from J; bases unmatched to any gene: 2. The CDR3 region has the DNA TGTGCCAGCAGTTGGGGACTAGCGGTGAACACCGGGGAGCTGTTTTTT. Protein sequence: CASSWGLAVNTGELFF.

This rearrangement joins TRBV27 to TRBJ2-2; no clear D. CDR1 MNHEY and CDR2 SMNVEV come from the germline V gene (reference sequence). V was clipped by 5 bases and J by 6 bases, with 13 bases between them. The CDR3 has 14 amino acids. The CDR3 region has the DNA TGTGCCAGCAGTCACCAGCAGGCAGCCGGGGAGCTGTTTTTT. It encodes CASSHQQAAGELFF.

This chain connects TRBV27 to TRBJ2-5, with D possibly called TRBD1 or TRBD2 (5 bases each). CDR3 size: 17 residues. Trimming removed 5 bases from V and 4 bases from J, with 23 bases in between. Germline assignment: CDR1 MNHEY and CDR2 SMNVEV (reference sequence). The CDR3 loop reads CASSPQVPGPGGETQYF. The DNA for the CDR3 is TGTGCCAGCAGTCCACAGGTTCCGGGCCCAGGAGGAGAGACCCAGTACTTC.

A note on this clonotype: A read error is possible here, since a much larger clone lies one base away. The chain employs TRBV5-4 and TRBJ2-7; 7 bases map to TRBD2. Germline V CDR1 and CDR2: SGHNT, YYREEE (reference sequence). The CDR3 runs 14 residues. The CDR3: CASSLASGPYKQYF. CDR3 coding DNA: TGTGCCAGCAGCTTGGCTAGCGGCCCCTACAAGCAGTACTTC.

This clonotype was counted once. The chain couples TRBV7-9 to TRBJ1-1, with 9 nucleotides matching TRBD1. This CDR3 comprises 17 residues. Losses at the gene ends were 7 bases for V and 2 bases for J; bases not matched to a gene: 14. Germline CDR1 reads SEHNR; CDR2 reads FQNEAQ (reference sequence). CDR3 protein: CASTMGRDRGSNTEAFF. CDR3 sequence (DNA): TGTGCCAGCACCATGGGCCGAGACAGGGGGTCCAACACTGAAGCTTTCTTT.